The 17 T cell receptor beta chains below were found in one sample sequenced in a study of blood T cell repertoires in COVID-19. Generated by immunoSEQ multiplex PCR, the TCRdb table keeps only in-frame clones and is missing some. The sample has 180,000 or so clones; around 89% are singletons. Sequencing was performed on peripheral blood. The receptors were gathered from a man over 45 with acute or convalescent COVID-19.

The chain uses TRBV4-1 and TRBJ2-7; D ambiguous. With 6 bases removed from V and 0 bases from J, the gap between germline ends came to 15 bases. Germline V gives CDR1 MGHRA, CDR2 YSYEKL. The CDR3 runs 15 residues. The chain's CDR3 is CASRPRAQSSYEQYF. As DNA, the CDR3 is TGCGCCAGCAGACCAAGAGCGCAGAGCTCCTACGAGCAGTACTTC.

The V and J genes are TRBV4-1 and TRBJ2-2; D remains ambiguous. The CDR3 is 14 amino acids. Germline V CDR1 and CDR2: MGHRA, YSYEKL. V was shortened by 4 bases and J by 5 bases, with 11 bases between the two germline ends. CDR3: CASSRGFGTGELFF. CDR3 nucleotide sequence: TGCGCCAGCAGCCGTGGGTTCGGGACCGGGGAGCTGTTTTTT.

This chain joins TRBV7-9 and TRBJ2-7, with 15 bases that match TRBD2. CDR3 length: 17 residues. CDR1 and CDR2 from the germline V gene are SEHNR and FQNEAQ (reference sequence). J was trimmed by 0 bases and V by 5 bases; bases with no gene match: 5. CDR3 sequence reads: CASSGTSGRRTSYEQYF. In nucleotides, the CDR3 is TGTGCCAGCAGCGGGACTAGCGGGAGGAGGACCTCCTACGAGCAGTACTTC.

The chain has TRBV29-1 and TRBJ2-5; D not certain. CDR1 and CDR2 (germline): SQVTM, ANQGSEA. Trimming left V 4 bases short and J 5 bases short, with 17 bases between. The CDR3 runs 14 residues. CDR3 bases: TGCAGCGTTGCCCCCTCGACGGTCGGGGAGACCCAGTACTTC. The encoded protein is CSVAPSTVGETQYF.

V is TRBV28 and J is TRBJ1-2; perhaps TRBD1 as D (5 bases). Trimming removed 8 bases at V and 0 bases at J, with 16 bases between. From germline, CDR1 is MDHEN and CDR2 SYDVKM. The CDR3 has 15 amino acids. CDR3 sequence: CASGSWGGSNYGYTF. CDR3 bases: TGTGCCAGCGGCTCGTGGGGGGGTTCTAACTATGGCTACACCTTC.

The chain joins TRBV6-5 to TRBJ1-4, with 7 bases lining up with TRBD1. This CDR3 is built from 15 residues. Losses at the gene ends were 5 bases for V and 6 bases for J; bases not matched to a gene: 9. CDR1 and CDR2 (germline): MNHEY, SVGAGI. The CDR3 region has the DNA TGTGCCAGCAGTAGAGGGGGCGCAGGTCATGAAAAACTGTTTTTT. It translates to CASSRGGAGHEKLFF.

The J gene is TRBJ2-2, the V gene TRBV6-5, with 11 bases that match TRBD2. The CDR3 contains 15 residues. The germline V gene has CDR1 MNHEY and CDR2 SVGAGI. Unmatched junction bases numbered 4, after V lost 6 bases and J lost 4 bases. In nucleotides, the CDR3 is TGTGCCAGCAGGCTAGCGGGAGGAGTCACCGGGGAGCTGTTTTTT. Translation gives CASRLAGGVTGELFF.

The chain employs TRBV27 and TRBJ2-1; 8 bases are shared with TRBD1. The CDR3 consists of 14 residues. J was trimmed by 6 bases and V by 5 bases; bases with no gene match: 6. The V gene's germline CDR1 is MNHEY and CDR2 SMNVEV (reference sequence). CDR3 region: CASSLGTGVNEQFF. CDR3 DNA: TGTGCCAGCAGTCTTGGGACAGGAGTCAATGAGCAGTTCTTC.

V gene TRBV6-4 combines with J gene TRBJ1-6, with D possibly matching TRBD1 (6 bases). The V gene lost 5 bases and the J gene lost 7 bases, with 12 bases spanning the gap. CDR1 MRHNA and CDR2 SNTAGT come from the germline V gene. This CDR3 is 14 amino acids long. In DNA, the CDR3 is TGTGCCAGCAGTCCACAGGGACGGAATTCACCCCTCCACTTT. It translates to CASSPQGRNSPLHF.

The CDR3 spells CSVAGNSNQPQHF. The CDR3 nucleotides read TGCAGCGTTGCAGGGAATAGCAATCAGCCCCAGCATTTT. V usage is TRBV29-1 and J usage is TRBJ1-5; D is possibly TRBD1 (5 bases). Germline CDR1 is SQVTM and CDR2 is ANQGSEA. V gave up 4 bases and J gave up 0 bases, with 7 bases separating them. The CDR3 has 13 amino acids. Full variable domain (remainder filled in from reference TRBV29-1 and TRBJ1-5): SAVISQKPSRDICQRGTSLTIQCQVDSQVTMMFWYRQQPGQSLTLIATANQGSEATYESGFVIDKFPISRPNLTFSTLTVSNMSPEDSSIYLCSVAGNSNQPQHFGDGTRLSIL.

The chain combines TRBV9 with TRBJ2-1; D might be TRBD2 (6 bases). The length of the CDR3 is 12 residues. From germline, CDR1 is SGDLS and CDR2 YYNGEE. Trimming cost V 8 bases and J 5 bases, with 11 bases left between them. The CDR3 DNA follows: TGTGCCAGGTCGGGACTCAACAATGAGCAGTTCTTC. Its translation is CARSGLNNEQFF.

The chain links TRBV18 to TRBJ2-2; D possibly corresponds to TRBD2 (6 bases). The V end lost 2 bases, the J end lost 0 bases, and 7 bases lay between the germline ends. The CDR3 sequence is 15 residues long. Germline loops: CDR1 KGHSH, CDR2 LQKENI. CDR3 in DNA: TGTGCCAGCTCACCATGGGGGGCGAACACCGGGGAGCTGTTTTTT. Encoded protein: CASSPWGANTGELFF.

This clone was seen only once. The rearrangement links TRBV7-9 to TRBJ2-1, with D uncertain. The V gene lost 1 base and the J gene lost 7 bases, with 5 bases spanning the gap. Germline CDR1 and CDR2: SEHNR and FQNEAQ (reference sequence). The CDR3 has 12 amino acids. The CDR3 region has the DNA TGTGCCAGCAGCTTAGGAGCGAATGAGCAGTTCTTC. Translating it yields CASSLGANEQFF.

This chain links TRBV6-5 with TRBJ2-1; possible D gene TRBD2, 6 bases. The CDR3 sequence is 13 residues long. The germline CDR1 and CDR2 sequences are MNHEY and SVGAGI. V was trimmed by 8 bases and J by 7 bases, leaving 15 bases between them. In nucleotides, the CDR3 is TGTGCCAGCCTACTAGCACAAGGGAATGAGCAGTTCTTC. Translated, it gives CASLLAQGNEQFF.

The chain couples TRBV29-1 to TRBJ2-5; D unresolved. The germline CDR1 and CDR2 sequences are SQVTM and ANQGSEA. V shed 4 bases and J shed 2 bases, with 8 bases lying between them. The length of the CDR3 is 12 residues. The CDR3 region has the DNA TGCAGCGTTGGGGCTTCACAAGAGACCCAGTACTTC. Its protein is CSVGASQETQYF.

This clone was seen more than once but under ten times. This chain joins TRBV15 and TRBJ1-2, with 7 bases lining up with TRBD1. This CDR3 has 15 amino acids. V lost 3 bases to trimming and J lost 0 bases; unmatched junction nucleotides: 4. Germline V gives CDR1 LNHNV, CDR2 YYDKDF (reference sequence). The CDR3 nucleotides are TGTGCCACCAGCAGCGGACAGGCAACTAACTATGGCTACACCTTC. Protein: CATSSGQATNYGYTF. Drawing the rest from reference TRBV15 and TRBJ1-2, the complete variable domain is DAMVIQNPRYQVTQFGKPVTLSCSQTLNHNVMYWYQQKSSQAPKLLFHYYDKDFNNEADTPDNFQSRRPNTSFCFLDIRSPGLGDTAMYLCATSSGQATNYGYTFGSGTRLTVV.

The chain uses TRBV11-2 and TRBJ2-6; the D gene is possibly TRBD2 (5 bases). The germline V gene encodes CDR1 SGHAT and CDR2 FQNNGV. Between the trimmed V and J ends, which lost 4 bases and 0 bases, there was a span of 16 bases. CDR3 size: 18 residues. CDR3 DNA sequence: TGTGCCAGCAGCTCGTTCCGGAGGTACTCCTCTGGGGCCAACGTCCTGACTTTC. Its protein product is CASSSFRRYSSGANVLTF.